These T cell receptor beta chains were read from a single sample in a study of beta chain features in type 1 diabetes. Some clones are missing from TCRdb's copy, which holds only in-frame ones; the method was immunoSEQ multiplex PCR. Counted here are 250,000 to 350,000 clones, 13% to 15% occurring once; the ten biggest clones make up less than 0.02%. Sequencing was performed on naive CD4+ T cells from blood. These receptors came from a man aged 25 to 40 with type 1 diabetes. Both conserved end residues are part of each CDR3. D genes are given only for firm matches. Only some rows state a clone size, as once, few, many or a class for expanded clones.

cdr3_aa,cdr3_nt,clone_size,d_call,v_call,j_call
CASSRTQGTGSYEQYF,TGCGCCAGCAGTCGCACCCAGGGGACAGGGTCGTACGAGCAGTACTTC,NA,TRBD1,TRBV5-1,TRBJ2-7
CASTRRQGLLPQHF,TGTGCCAGCACCAGGAGACAGGGCCTACTGCCCCAGCATTTT,NA,TRBD1,TRBV27,TRBJ1-5
CASSLGGADTQYF,TGTGCCAGCAGTCTTGGGGGGGCAGATACGCAGTATTTT,few,TRBD2,TRBV9,TRBJ2-3
CASSQDGTLTDTQYF,TGTGCCAGCAGCCAAGATGGCACCTTGACAGATACGCAGTATTTT,few,NA,TRBV14,TRBJ2-3
CASSYSQAAGHNEQFF,TGTGCCAGCAGCTATTCACAAGCGGCTGGGCACAATGAGCAGTTCTTC,few,NA,TRBV7-8,TRBJ2-1
CASSPPSGRVVETQYF,TGTGCCAGCTCACCACCTAGCGGGAGGGTCGTTGAGACCCAGTACTTC,NA,TRBD2,TRBV18,TRBJ2-5
CASSARQGRTEAFF,TGTGCCAGTAGTGCCCGACAGGGTCGAACTGAAGCTTTCTTT,NA,TRBD1,TRBV19,TRBJ1-1
CASSDRDRGPSGANVLTF,TGCGCCAGCAGCGATCGGGACAGGGGACCCTCTGGGGCCAACGTCCTGACTTTC,NA,TRBD1,TRBV4-1,TRBJ2-6
CASSPRTRNEQFF,TGTGCCAGCAGCCCGAGGACTAGAAATGAGCAGTTCTTC,few,TRBD2,TRBV7-2,TRBJ2-1
CASSQQGRSVNTEAFF,TGCGCCAGCAGCCAACAGGGTCGCAGCGTGAACACTGAAGCTTTCTTT,once,NA,TRBV5-1,TRBJ1-1
CASSMTANYGYTF,TGCGCCAGCAGTATGACAGCTAACTATGGCTACACCTTC,few,NA,TRBV5-1,TRBJ1-2
CASKEGRGTDTQYF,TGTGCCAGCAAGGAGGGGAGGGGCACAGATACGCAGTATTTT,NA,TRBD2,TRBV28,TRBJ2-3
CASSVRTTWSTDTQYF,TGTGCCAGCAGCGTAAGAACTACGTGGAGCACAGATACGCAGTATTTT,NA,NA,TRBV9,TRBJ2-3
CASTGQTGEQFF,TGTGCCAGCACTGGCCAGACGGGTGAGCAGTTCTTC,few,NA,TRBV28,TRBJ2-1
CASSQDRTGEQYF,TGTGCCAGCAGCCAGGACAGGACGGGGGAGCAGTACTTC,NA,TRBD1,TRBV11-1,TRBJ2-7
CAWDGGPTAGNTIYF,TGTGCCTGGGATGGAGGGCCTACGGCCGGAAACACCATATATTTT,NA,NA,TRBV30,TRBJ1-3
CASISGRAGTGELFF,TGTGCCAGCATTAGCGGGAGGGCCGGCACCGGGGAGCTGTTTTTT,NA,TRBD2,TRBV6-6,TRBJ2-2
CASSYTGNRGYTF,TGTGCCAGCAGCTACACAGGGAATCGTGGCTACACCTTC,NA,NA,TRBV7-9,TRBJ1-2
CASSLGQEETQYF,TGTGCCAGCAGTCTGGGACAGGAAGAGACCCAGTACTTC,few,TRBD1,TRBV28,TRBJ2-5
CASSSMRSQPQHF,TGTGCCAGCAGCTCCATGAGGAGTCAGCCCCAGCATTTT,few,NA,TRBV7-9,TRBJ1-5
CASSFLAGELFF,TGTGCCAGCAGTTTTCTAGCCGGGGAGCTGTTTTTT,NA,NA,TRBV27,TRBJ2-2
CASSSDRGPTDTQYF,TGTGCCAGCAGCTCCGACAGGGGGCCCACAGATACGCAGTATTTT,few,TRBD1,TRBV7-9,TRBJ2-3
CASSNEQGNQPQHF,TGTGCCAGTAGCAACGAACAGGGAAATCAGCCCCAGCATTTT,NA,NA,TRBV19,TRBJ1-5
CASSPRTGDGTEAFF,TGCGCCAGCAGCCCAAGAACAGGGGATGGGACTGAAGCTTTCTTT,NA,TRBD1,TRBV5-1,TRBJ1-1
CASSVVGGSTDTQYF,TGTGCCAGCAGCGTAGTTGGAGGCAGCACAGATACGCAGTATTTT,few,NA,TRBV9,TRBJ2-3
CASSSGGPRENYGYTF,TGTGCCAGCTCCAGCGGAGGGCCCAGGGAGAATTATGGCTACACCTTC,NA,NA,TRBV18,TRBJ1-2
CASSLRGVETGNTIYF,TGTGCCAGCAGCTTACGGGGGGTAGAAACTGGAAACACCATATATTTT,NA,NA,TRBV7-2,TRBJ1-3
CASTKLAETQYF,TGTGCCAGCACCAAACTAGCGGAGACCCAGTACTTC,NA,NA,TRBV21-1,TRBJ2-5
CAISEVASGTYEQYF,TGTGCCATCAGTGAGGTTGCATCAGGAACCTACGAGCAGTACTTC,few,NA,TRBV10-3,TRBJ2-7
CASSSQLTTSDGIQYF,TGCGCCAGCAGCTCCCAATTAACGACTAGCGATGGCATTCAGTACTTC,few,TRBD2,TRBV5-1,TRBJ2-4
CASSQGPGQHEKLFF,TGCGCCAGCAGCCAAGGTCCTGGACAGCATGAAAAACTGTTTTTT,NA,NA,TRBV4-1,TRBJ1-4
CASSSTGDTEAFF,TGCGCCAGCAGTTCCACAGGGGACACTGAAGCTTTCTTT,few,TRBD1,TRBV5-1,TRBJ1-1
CATSRVGLAKNIQYF,TGTGCCACCAGCAGAGTGGGCCTAGCCAAAAACATTCAGTACTTC,few,NA,TRBV15,TRBJ2-4
CASSITGGAGANVLTF,TGTGCCAGCAGCATCACAGGGGGCGCTGGGGCCAACGTCCTGACTTTC,few,TRBD1,TRBV7-6,TRBJ2-6
CASSSTVRAQYF,TGTGCCAGCAGTTCTACGGTCCGGGCCCAGTACTTC,few,NA,TRBV28,TRBJ2-5
CASSPGMGNTIYF,TGTGCCAGCAGCCCGGGGATGGGAAACACCATATATTTT,NA,NA,TRBV7-3,TRBJ1-3
CASSLVTAYTGELFF,TGTGCCAGCAGCTTGGTGACAGCCTATACCGGGGAGCTGTTTTTT,few,NA,TRBV7-9,TRBJ2-2
CASSLGLGGRQFF,TGTGCCAGCAGCTTAGGGCTTGGAGGTCGGCAGTTCTTC,many,NA,TRBV7-9,TRBJ2-1
CASSPGTANTEAFF,TGTGCCAGCAGCCCCGGGACAGCGAACACTGAAGCTTTCTTT,NA,TRBD1,TRBV7-6,TRBJ1-1
CASSRGSTEAFF,TGTGCCAGCAGTAGAGGGTCAACTGAAGCTTTCTTT,NA,NA,TRBV27,TRBJ1-1
CASSLGGSGNTGELFF,TGTGCCAGCAGCTTGGGAGGGTCGGGAAACACCGGGGAGCTGTTTTTT,few,NA,TRBV5-4,TRBJ2-2
CASSPRTGGGVDTQYF,TGTGCCAGCAGCCCGAGGACAGGGGGAGGTGTGGATACGCAGTATTTT,NA,TRBD1,TRBV7-9,TRBJ2-3
CASSLGVSRPQHF,TGTGCCAGCAGCTTAGGCGTTTCTCGGCCCCAGCATTTT,NA,NA,TRBV7-2,TRBJ1-5
CASSLRGEGGNEQFF,TGCGCCAGCAGCTTGCGTGGGGAGGGTGGCAATGAGCAGTTCTTC,few,TRBD2,TRBV5-1,TRBJ2-1
CASTTTSASSYNEQFF,TGTGCCAGTACCACAACTAGCGCCAGCTCCTACAATGAGCAGTTCTTC,few,TRBD2,TRBV19,TRBJ2-1
CASSSRTGNQPQHF,TGTGCCAGCAGCTCTCGGACAGGGAATCAGCCCCAGCATTTT,few,TRBD1,TRBV4-2,TRBJ1-5
CASSDRGLNEQFF,TGTGCCAGCTCAGACAGGGGGCTCAATGAGCAGTTCTTC,NA,TRBD1,TRBV18,TRBJ2-1
CASSIRDFGNQPQHF,TGTGCCAGTAGTATACGGGACTTTGGCAATCAGCCCCAGCATTTT,few,NA,TRBV19,TRBJ1-5
CASSNSLGDRVVFGYTF,TGTGCCAGCAGCAACAGTTTAGGGGACAGGGTAGTGTTTGGCTACACCTTC,NA,TRBD1,TRBV27,TRBJ1-2
CASSSYRDEQYF,TGTGCCAGCTCATCTTACAGGGACGAGCAGTACTTC,few,NA,TRBV18,TRBJ2-7
CASSPGTGYGYTF,TGTGCCAGCAGTCCCGGGACAGGGTATGGCTACACCTTC,few,TRBD1,TRBV28,TRBJ1-2
CASSLLADTSYEQYF,TGCGCCAGCAGCCTACTAGCGGATACATCCTACGAGCAGTACTTC,few,TRBD2,TRBV5-1,TRBJ2-7